A selection of T cell receptor beta chains follows, all from one sample in a study of cytomegalovirus exposure and HLA in healthy donors. Assay: immunoSEQ multiplex PCR; the TCRdb copy retains only in-frame clones and omits some. Of about 100,000 clones listed, around 80% were seen once; the top ten hold 4.1%. Sequenced sample: PBMCs. All receptors derive from a female donor in good health and CMV-seropositive. Both conserved end residues are part of each CDR3. The order of the fields is CDR3 DNA, CDR3 protein, clone size, D gene, J gene, V gene. The D gene is left open where the match is weak. Where a row states a size, it is once, few, many or the class of an expanded clone; other rows omit it.

DNA: TGTGCCAGCAGCCCCGACAGGATTTACAATGAGCAGTTCTTC; CDR3: CASSPDRIYNEQFF; size: -; D: -; J: TRBJ2-1; V: TRBV7-9
DNA: TGTGCCAGCAGTTCCTACCTAGGGGTAAACACTGAAGCTTTCTTT; CDR3: CASSSYLGVNTEAFF; size: -; D: -; J: TRBJ1-1; V: TRBV6-6
DNA: TGTGCCAGCAGTTCGCGGAGGGGCCCCGAAAAACTGTTTTTT; CDR3: CASSSRRGPEKLFF; size: -; D: -; J: TRBJ1-4; V: TRBV6-1
DNA: TGTGCCACCAGCTCGGGACAGCTGATCCCGGATAGCAATCAGCCCCAGCATTTT; CDR3: CATSSGQLIPDSNQPQHF; size: -; D: TRBD1; J: TRBJ1-5; V: TRBV15
DNA: TGTGCCGTCGGATCCAGCGGGAAAAACTTC; CDR3: CAVGSSGKNF; size: -; D: TRBD2; J: TRBJ2-5; V: TRBV30
DNA: TGTGCCAGCACTGAATCGCAGGGAGGTGAAGCTTTCTTT; CDR3: CASTESQGGEAFF; size: -; D: -; J: TRBJ1-1; V: TRBV7-9
DNA: TGTGCCAGCAGCTCAACCGGGACAGGGGCTACTGAAGCTTTCTTT; CDR3: CASSSTGTGATEAFF; size: -; D: TRBD1; J: TRBJ1-1; V: TRBV13
DNA: TGTGCCAGCACCCCGCTAACGAGCGGGGGAAGCTCCGGGGAGCTGTTTTTT; CDR3: CASTPLTSGGSSGELFF; size: -; D: TRBD2; J: TRBJ2-2; V: TRBV27
DNA: TGTGCCAGCAGCTCGACTAGCGGGGGCACAGATACGCAGTATTTT; CDR3: CASSSTSGGTDTQYF; size: -; D: TRBD2; J: TRBJ2-3; V: TRBV7-2
DNA: TGCGCCAGCAGCCAAGAGGCAAGGGGGGGATCCTACGAGCAGTACTTC; CDR3: CASSQEARGGSYEQYF; size: -; D: -; J: TRBJ2-7; V: TRBV4-3
DNA: TGCGCCAGCAGCTCCCTAATGAGCGGGGACACCGGGGAGCTGTTTTTT; CDR3: CASSSLMSGDTGELFF; size: -; D: TRBD2; J: TRBJ2-2; V: TRBV5-1
DNA: TGTGCCAGCAGCTACCAGGGAAACACTGAAGCTTTCTTT; CDR3: CASSYQGNTEAFF; size: few; D: -; J: TRBJ1-1; V: TRBV5-4
DNA: TGTGCCAGCAGTTCGGAACAGGGAAGGAACACTGAAGCTTTCTTT; CDR3: CASSSEQGRNTEAFF; size: -; D: -; J: TRBJ1-1; V: TRBV2
DNA: TGTTCCAGCAGCCAAACAGGGCCTCAGCCCCAGCATTTT; CDR3: CSSSQTGPQPQHF; size: once; D: -; J: TRBJ1-5; V: TRBV7-9
DNA: TGTGCCAGCATCCGGCGAGCGTCCGGGGAGCTGTTTTTT; CDR3: CASIRRASGELFF; size: -; D: -; J: TRBJ2-2; V: TRBV6-1
DNA: TGTTCCAGCAGCTTAGGAGACAGGGTGAAGGGGAACACTGAAGCTTTCTTT; CDR3: CSSSLGDRVKGNTEAFF; size: -; D: TRBD1; J: TRBJ1-1; V: TRBV7-9
DNA: TGTGCCAGCAGCCGCACCGGACAGGGGGCTTCCTACGAGCAGTACTTC; CDR3: CASSRTGQGASYEQYF; size: -; D: TRBD1; J: TRBJ2-7; V: TRBV11-3
DNA: TGTGCCAGCAGCACTCCGGGACAGGGGCCCTCTGGGGCCAACGTCCTGACTTTC; CDR3: CASSTPGQGPSGANVLTF; size: -; D: TRBD1; J: TRBJ2-6; V: TRBV4-2
DNA: TGTGCCAGCAGCTTAGAGACGTCAATAGCCAAAAGCATTCAGTACTTC; CDR3: CASSLETSIAKSIQYF; size: -; D: -; J: TRBJ2-4; V: TRBV11-2
DNA: TGTGCCAGTAGTAACAGGGGGGGTTTTACTGAAGCTTTCTTT; CDR3: CASSNRGGFTEAFF; size: -; D: TRBD1; J: TRBJ1-1; V: TRBV19
DNA: TGTGCCACCAGCACCCCTCAACAGGGCATATATGGCTACACCTTC; CDR3: CATSTPQQGIYGYTF; size: -; D: -; J: TRBJ1-2; V: TRBV15
DNA: TGTGCCAGCAGCCCAGGACAGGCCCAACGAGGGTATTCGGAGACCCAGTACTTC; CDR3: CASSPGQAQRGYSETQYF; size: -; D: TRBD1; J: TRBJ2-5; V: TRBV7-6
DNA: TGTGCCAGCAGCTCGGACAGCTCCTACGAGCAGTACTTC; CDR3: CASSSDSSYEQYF; size: -; D: -; J: TRBJ2-7; V: TRBV5-4
DNA: TGTGCCACCAGCCTCATCAGGGGATTCTCCTACAATGAGCAGTTCTTC; CDR3: CATSLIRGFSYNEQFF; size: -; D: -; J: TRBJ2-1; V: TRBV15
DNA: TGTGCCAGCAGCGACGGACTAGCGGGAGCTTATGAGCAGTTCTTC; CDR3: CASSDGLAGAYEQFF; size: -; D: TRBD2; J: TRBJ2-1; V: TRBV7-9
DNA: TGTGCCAGCCGATCGGACAGAAGCTCCTACAATGAGCAGTTCTTC; CDR3: CASRSDRSSYNEQFF; size: few; D: -; J: TRBJ2-1; V: TRBV6-5
DNA: TGTGCCAGCAGCTTAGTAGGGGCCGGTGCAGATACGCAGTATTTT; CDR3: CASSLVGAGADTQYF; size: -; D: -; J: TRBJ2-3; V: TRBV7-9